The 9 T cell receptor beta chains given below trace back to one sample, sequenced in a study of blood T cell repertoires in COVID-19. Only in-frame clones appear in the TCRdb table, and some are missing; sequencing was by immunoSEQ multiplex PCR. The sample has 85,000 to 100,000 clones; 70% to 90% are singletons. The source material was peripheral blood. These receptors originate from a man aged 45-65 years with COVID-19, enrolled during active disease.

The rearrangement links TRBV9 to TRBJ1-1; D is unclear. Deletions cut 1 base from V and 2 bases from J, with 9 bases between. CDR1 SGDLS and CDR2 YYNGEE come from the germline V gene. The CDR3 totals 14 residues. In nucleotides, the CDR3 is TGTGCCAGCAGCGTAAATCTTCTTAACACTGAAGCTTTCTTT. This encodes CASSVNLLNTEAFF.

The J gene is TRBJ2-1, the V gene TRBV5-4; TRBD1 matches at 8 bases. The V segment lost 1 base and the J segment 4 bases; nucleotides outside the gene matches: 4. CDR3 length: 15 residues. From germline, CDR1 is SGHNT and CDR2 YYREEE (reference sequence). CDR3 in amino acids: CASSLRTGQYNEQFF. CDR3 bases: TGTGCCAGCAGCTTGAGGACAGGGCAGTACAATGAGCAGTTCTTC.

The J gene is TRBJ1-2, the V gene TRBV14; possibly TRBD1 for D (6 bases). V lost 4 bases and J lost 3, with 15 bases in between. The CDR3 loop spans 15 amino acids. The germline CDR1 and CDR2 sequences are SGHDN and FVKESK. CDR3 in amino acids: CASSPRDTKYYGYTF. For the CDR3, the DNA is TGTGCCAGCAGCCCCCGGGACACGAAATACTATGGCTACACCTTC. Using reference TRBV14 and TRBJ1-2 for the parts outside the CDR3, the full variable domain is EAGVTQFPSHSVIEKGQTVTLRCDPISGHDNLYWYRRVMGKEIKFLLHFVKESKQDESGMPNNRFLAERTGGTYSTLKVQPAELEDSGVYFCASSPRDTKYYGYTFGSGTRLTVV.

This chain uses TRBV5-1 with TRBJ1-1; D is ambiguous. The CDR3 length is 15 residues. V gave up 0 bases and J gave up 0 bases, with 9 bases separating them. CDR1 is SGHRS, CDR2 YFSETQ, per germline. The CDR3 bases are TGCGCCAGCAGCTTGGATCTCAGATTGAACACTGAAGCTTTCTTT. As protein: CASSLDLRLNTEAFF. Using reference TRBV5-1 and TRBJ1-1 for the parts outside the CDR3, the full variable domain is KAGVTQTPRYLIKTRGQQVTLSCSPISGHRSVSWYQQTPGQGLQFLFEYFSETQRNKGNFPGRFSGRQFSNSRSEMNVSTLELGDSALYLCASSLDLRLNTEAFFGQGTRLTVV.

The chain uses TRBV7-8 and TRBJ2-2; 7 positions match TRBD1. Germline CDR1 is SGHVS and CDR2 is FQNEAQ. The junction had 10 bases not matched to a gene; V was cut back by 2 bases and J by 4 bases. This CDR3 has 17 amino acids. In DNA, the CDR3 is TGTGCCAGCAGCTTAACCCAGACAGGGTTGGGCACCGGGGAGCTGTTTTTT. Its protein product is CASSLTQTGLGTGELFF. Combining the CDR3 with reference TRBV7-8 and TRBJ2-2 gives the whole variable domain GAGVSQSPRYKVAKRGQDVALRCDPISGHVSLFWYQQALGQGPEFLTYFQNEAQLDKSGLPSDRFFAERPEGSVSTLKIQRTQQEDSAVYLCASSLTQTGLGTGELFFGEGSRLTVL.

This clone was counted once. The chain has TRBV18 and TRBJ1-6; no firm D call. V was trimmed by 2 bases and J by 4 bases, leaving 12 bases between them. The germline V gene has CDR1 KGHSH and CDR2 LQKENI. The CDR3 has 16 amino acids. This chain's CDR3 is CASSPIRESYNSPLHF. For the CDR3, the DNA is TGTGCCAGCTCACCAATCCGGGAGTCTTATAATTCACCCCTCCACTTT. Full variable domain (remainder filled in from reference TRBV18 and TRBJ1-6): NAGVMQNPRHLVRRRGQEARLRCSPMKGHSHVYWYRQLPEEGLKFMVYLQKENIIDESGMPKERFSAEFPKEGPSILRIQQVVRGDSAAYFCASSPIRESYNSPLHFGNGTRLTVT.

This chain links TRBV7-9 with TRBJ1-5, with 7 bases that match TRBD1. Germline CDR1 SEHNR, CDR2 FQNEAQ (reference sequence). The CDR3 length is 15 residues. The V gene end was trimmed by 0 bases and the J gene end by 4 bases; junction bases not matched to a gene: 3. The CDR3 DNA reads TGTGCCAGCAGCTTAGCCGGACAGGTGAATCAGCCCCAGCATTTT. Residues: CASSLAGQVNQPQHF.

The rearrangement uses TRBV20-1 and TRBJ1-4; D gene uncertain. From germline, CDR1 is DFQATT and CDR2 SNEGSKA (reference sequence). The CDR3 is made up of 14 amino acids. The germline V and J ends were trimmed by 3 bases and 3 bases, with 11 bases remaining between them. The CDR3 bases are TGCAGTGCTAGTATGCGAGCCTCTAATGAAAAACTGTTTTTT. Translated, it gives CSASMRASNEKLFF.

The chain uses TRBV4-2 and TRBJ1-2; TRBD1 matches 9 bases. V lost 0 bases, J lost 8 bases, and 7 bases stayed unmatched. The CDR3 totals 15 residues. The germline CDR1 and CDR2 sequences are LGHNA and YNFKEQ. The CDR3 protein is CASSQDWGQGIGYTF. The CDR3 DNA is TGTGCCAGCAGCCAAGATTGGGGACAGGGAATCGGCTACACCTTC.